This TCR beta chain was identified during a study of spatial heterogeneity in lung cancer. Study at large: Detection consistently yielded more beta chains than alpha chains.

The table lists this clonotype with a few counts. Time point defined: sample taken at primary tumor resection. Unsorted tumor, nontumor lung tissue or cryopreserved PBMC supplied the whole RNA. Losses at the gene ends were 4 bases for V and 4 bases for J; bases not matched to a gene: 10. This CDR3 comprises 15 residues. Germline V gives CDR1 MGHRA, CDR2 YSYEKL. TCRdb processed the 5' RACE reads anew with MiXCR; each CDR3 protein has one entry. In the table there are 6,000 to 8,000 distinct CDR3 sequences, about a fifth of which are singletons. The source of this sequence is a female donor with early-stage non-small cell lung cancer. The V call is TRBV4-1, the J call TRBJ2-7; 7 nucleotides match TRBD1. The sample was PBMCs, taken at surgery. For the CDR3, the DNA is TGCGCCAGCAGCCCCGGGCCAGGGGGAATGTACGAGCAGTACTTC. Translation gives CASSPGPGGMYEQYF.